Sequencing of this TCR beta chain was carried out in a study of radiotherapy plus CTLA-4 blockade in lung cancer. Worth noting for this clone: Distinct nucleotide sequences in the sample also encode this CDR3.

CDR3 length equals 11 residues. Trimming removed 2 bases at V and 5 bases at J, with 4 bases between. Germline CDR1 SGHDT, CDR2 YYEEEE. Using immunoSEQ multiplex PCR, the repertoire was profiled, and TCRdb retains in-frame clones only, with some absent. This table has approximately 89,000 clones, approximately 82% appearing once. The starting material was peripheral blood, obtained from a patient treated with radiotherapy plus ipilimumab. This clonotype was sampled from a human donor with non-small cell lung cancer that progressed on radiotherapy plus ipilimumab. The chain carries TRBV5-6 and TRBJ2-5, with D unclear. As DNA, the CDR3 is TGTGCCAGCAGCTTCGGGGAGACCCAGTACTTC. This translates into CASSFGETQYF.